One and the same sample provided the 29 T cell receptor beta chains below, sequenced in a study of blood T cell repertoires in COVID-19. Profiled with immunoSEQ multiplex PCR; TCRdb holds only in-frame clones, not every one. The sample includes 350,000 to 550,000 clones, more than 80% of them seen just once. Material for sequencing was PBMCs or T cells enriched from blood (not recorded which). Receptor source: a man between 25 and 39 years old who had recovered from COVID-19.

The CDR3 loop is CASSETGGNYGYTF. Here the CDR3 DNA reads TGTGCCAGCAGTGAGACAGGGGGCAACTATGGCTACACCTTC. V and J are TRBV28 and TRBJ1-2, with 10 bases that match TRBD1. J gave up 2 bases and V 5 bases, and 2 bases lay outside the gene matches. The CDR3 has 14 residues. The V gene's germline CDR1 is MDHEN and CDR2 SYDVKM.

This chain links TRBV6-5 with TRBJ2-7; TRBD1 aligns across 8 bases. V lost 5 bases, J lost 4 bases, and 7 bases stayed unmatched. The CDR3 has 14 amino acids. Germline CDR1 reads MNHEY; CDR2 reads SVGAGI. In DNA, the CDR3 is TGTGCCAGCAGTCGTGGACAGGGTAGTTACGAGCAGTACTTC. This translates into CASSRGQGSYEQYF.

The chain is built from TRBV11-3 and TRBJ2-1, with 12 nucleotides matching TRBD2. CDR1 SGHNT and CDR2 YENEEA come from the germline V gene. There are 15 residues in the CDR3. With 2 bases clipped from V and 8 bases from J, the junction kept 4 bases outside the gene matches. The CDR3 region has the DNA TGTGCCAGCAGCTTACTAGCGGGAGGGAGCGATGAGCAGTTCTTC. As protein: CASSLLAGGSDEQFF. Full variable domain (missing parts from reference TRBV11-3 and TRBJ2-1): EAGVVQSPRYKIIEKKQPVAFWCNPISGHNTLYWYLQNLGQGPELLIRYENEEAVDDSQLPKDRFSAERLKGVDSTLKIQPAELGDSAVYLCASSLLAGGSDEQFFGPGTRLTVL.

The chain carries TRBV28 and TRBJ2-1; 11 bases map to TRBD2. The CDR3 extends over 14 amino acids. CDR1 MDHEN and CDR2 SYDVKM come from the germline V gene. V was pared by 8 bases and J by 10 bases, with 10 bases of the junction left unmatched. Here the CDR3 reads CASVGLAGGEEQFF. In DNA, the CDR3 is TGTGCCAGCGTGGGGCTAGCGGGAGGAGAAGAGCAGTTCTTC. The whole variable domain, remainder taken from reference TRBV28 and TRBJ2-1, is DVKVTQSSRYLVKRTGEKVFLECVQDMDHENMFWYRQDPGLGLRLIYFSYDVKMKEKGDIPEGYSVSREKKERFSLILESASTNQTSMYLCASVGLAGGEEQFFGPGTRLTVL.

The chain is built from TRBV27 and TRBJ2-7; D gene ambiguous. V was trimmed by 6 bases and J by 4 bases, leaving 13 bases between them. The CDR3 consists of 13 residues. From germline, CDR1 is MNHEY and CDR2 SMNVEV (reference sequence). CDR3 in amino acids: CASSRNSLYEQYF. In DNA form, the CDR3 reads TGTGCCAGCAGCCGAAACAGTTTGTACGAGCAGTACTTC.

The rearrangement joins TRBV2 to TRBJ1-4, with D unresolved. Germline-derived CDR1 and CDR2 are SNHLY and FYNNEI. V shed 1 base and J shed 6 bases, with 9 bases lying between them. There are 14 residues in the CDR3. CDR3 amino acids: CASSEEAAHEKLFF. The CDR3 nucleotides read TGTGCCAGCAGTGAAGAGGCGGCACATGAAAAACTGTTTTTT.

CDR3 loop: CASTPGQPPEAFF. CDR3 DNA: TGCGCCAGCACCCCGGGACAGCCTCCTGAAGCTTTCTTT. V is TRBV10-2 and J is TRBJ1-1; 7 bases are a match to TRBD1. Looked up from germline, CDR1 is WSHSY and CDR2 is SAAADI. V lost 7 bases, J lost 6 bases, and 8 bases stayed unmatched. The CDR3 has 13 residues.

This clone was seen a single time. The chain uses TRBV6-1 and TRBJ2-7; TRBD2 matches 12 bases. The V gene's germline CDR1 is MNHNS and CDR2 SASEGT. The J segment lost 0 bases and the V segment lost 2 bases, leaving 5 bases of the junction unmatched. This CDR3 is built from 17 residues. CDR3 DNA: TGTGCCAGCAGTGAAAACCCGGGACTAGCGGGCTCCTACGAGCAGTACTTC. Amino acid sequence: CASSENPGLAGSYEQYF.

The chain uses TRBV7-9 and TRBJ1-2; D gene ambiguous. Germline values: CDR1 SEHNR, CDR2 FQNEAQ (reference sequence). V was pared by 4 bases and J by 7 bases, with 13 bases between. The CDR3 has 13 amino acids. The DNA for the CDR3 is TGTGCCAGCAGCTCGACCGACATTGGTGGCTACACCTTC. This codes for CASSSTDIGGYTF.

The chain recombines TRBV2 with TRBJ2-2; TRBD1 matches 7 bases. V gave up 5 bases and J gave up 6 bases; unmatched junction bases: 6. The CDR3 contains 14 residues. Per germline, CDR1 SNHLY and CDR2 FYNNEI. CDR3 sequence: CASSLTGLSGELFF. The CDR3 DNA reads TGTGCCAGCAGTCTGACAGGGCTTTCCGGGGAGCTGTTTTTT.

The chain carries TRBV7-2 and TRBJ1-2; D perhaps matches TRBD1 (5 bases). V dropped 5 bases and J dropped 9 bases, with 16 bases sitting between them. The length of the CDR3 is 13 residues. Germline V CDR1 and CDR2: SGHTA, FQGNSA. The CDR3 bases are TGTGCCAGCAGCCGGGACTTAGCCATGAGCTACACCTTC. It codes for CASSRDLAMSYTF. The whole variable domain, filled in from reference TRBV7-2 and TRBJ1-2, reads GAGVSQSPSNKVTEKGKDVELRCDPISGHTALYWYRQSLGQGLEFLIYFQGNSAPDKSGLPSDRFSAERTGGSVSTLTIQRTQQEDSAVYLCASSRDLAMSYTFGSGTRLTVV.

The chain joins TRBV3-1 (or the pseudogene TRBV3-2) to TRBJ1-5; TRBD1 aligns across 9 bases. This CDR3 has 16 residues. Looked up from germline, CDR1 is LGHDT and CDR2 is YNNKEL (reference sequence). Trimming cost V 4 bases and J 4 bases; bases outside gene matches: 8. CDR3 sequence: CASSLTGTGNNQPQHF. The DNA for the CDR3 is TGTGCCAGCAGCCTGACCGGGACAGGGAATAATCAGCCCCAGCATTTT.

This clone appeared many times. Additional DNA sequences in this sample encode the identical CDR3. The J gene is TRBJ2-7, the V gene TRBV5-4; 11 nucleotides agree with TRBD2. The germline CDR1 and CDR2 sequences are SGHNT and YYREEE (reference sequence). The CDR3 sequence is 15 residues long. The trim removed 4 bases at V and 5 bases at J, leaving 8 bases unmatched. CDR3 sequence: CASSTTSGSRNEQYF. In nucleotides, the CDR3 is TGTGCCAGCAGCACAACTAGCGGGAGTAGGAACGAGCAGTACTTC. The whole variable domain, filled in from reference TRBV5-4 and TRBJ2-7, reads ETGVTQSPTHLIKTRGQQVTLRCSSQSGHNTVSWYQQALGQGPQFIFQYYREEENGRGNFPPRFSGLQFPNYSSELNVNALELDDSALYLCASSTTSGSRNEQYFGPGTRLTVT.

The chain carries TRBV7-8 and TRBJ1-1; TRBD1 matches at 9 bases. V trimming: 5 bases; J trimming: 0 bases; junction bases outside the gene matches: 7. Looked up from germline, CDR1 is SGHVS and CDR2 is FQNEAQ. The CDR3 runs 16 residues. This CDR3 reads CASSLQQGALNTEAFF. The CDR3 nucleotides read TGTGCCAGCAGCCTACAACAGGGGGCCTTGAACACTGAAGCTTTCTTT.

This rearrangement joins TRBV2 to TRBJ2-2, with D maybe TRBD2 (5 bases). This CDR3 has 15 amino acids. Trimming removed 2 bases at V and 7 bases at J, with 14 bases between. Germline CDR1 is SNHLY and CDR2 is FYNNEI. CDR3 in DNA: TGTGCCAGCAGTGAAACTGCTAGCTTCGGCGGGGAGCTGTTTTTT. It specifies CASSETASFGGELFF.

This chain uses TRBV2 with TRBJ1-4, with 7 bases that match TRBD1. After removal of 8 bases from V and 3 bases from J, the junction contained 3 bases not matched to a gene. CDR1 is SNHLY, CDR2 FYNNEI, per germline. This CDR3 has 13 amino acids. The CDR3 DNA sequence: TGTGCCAGCCACAGGGGTTCTAATGAAAAACTGTTTTTT. Translated: CASHRGSNEKLFF.

The chain links TRBV27 to TRBJ2-3; no clear D. CDR1 and CDR2 (germline): MNHEY, SMNVEV (reference sequence). V gave up 5 bases and J gave up 7 bases, with 7 bases separating them. This CDR3 is 11 amino acids long. The CDR3 sequence is CASSGQYTQYF. In nucleotides, the CDR3 is TGTGCCAGCAGTGGGCAATATACGCAGTATTTT.

The V and J genes are TRBV6-5 and TRBJ1-2, with D possibly being TRBD1 (6 bases). Trimming cost V 6 bases and J 5 bases, with 16 bases left between them. Germline-derived CDR1 and CDR2 are MNHEY and SVGAGI. The CDR3 covers 14 residues. CDR3 sequence: CASRPDRFDYGYTF. CDR3 DNA: TGTGCCAGCAGGCCCGACAGGTTTGATTATGGCTACACCTTC.

J is TRBJ2-5 and V is TRBV7-2; maybe TRBD1 (5 bases). V was cut by 5 bases and J by 4 bases, with 17 bases left in between. Germline assignment: CDR1 SGHTA and CDR2 FQGNSA. This CDR3 region has 15 residues. The CDR3 is CASSPHPTVGETQYF. In nucleotides, the CDR3 is TGTGCCAGCAGCCCACATCCGACAGTGGGAGAGACCCAGTACTTC.

The V gene is TRBV14, the J gene TRBJ2-7; the D is unclear. CDR1 is SGHDN and CDR2 is FVKESK in the germline V gene. This CDR3 is built from 13 residues. Deletions cut 2 bases from V and 1 base from J, with 6 bases between. The CDR3 nucleotides read TGTGCCAGCAGCCAACAGGTTTCCTACGAGCAGTACTTC. Translation: CASSQQVSYEQYF.

This chain connects TRBV12-5 to TRBJ1-5, with D uncertain. The V gene's germline CDR1 is LGHNT and CDR2 FRNRAP. With 7 bases removed from V and 1 base from J, the gap between germline ends came to 5 bases. This CDR3 comprises 12 residues. CDR3 in amino acids: CASARSNQPQHF. DNA for the CDR3: TGTGCTAGTGCCCGGAGCAATCAGCCCCAGCATTTT.

V gene TRBV25-1 combines with J gene TRBJ1-6; D unresolved. The germline gives CDR1 MGHDK, CDR2 SYGVNS. Deletions cut 2 bases from V and 7 bases from J, with 6 bases between. CDR3 size: 13 residues. DNA of the CDR3: TGTGCCAGCAGTGAAACAGAGAATTCACCCCTCCACTTT. Residues: CASSETENSPLHF.

The gene calls are TRBV5-1 and TRBJ1-4; D unclear. V shed 0 bases and J shed 4 bases, with 7 bases lying between them. This CDR3 has 14 residues. CDR1 is SGHRS and CDR2 is YFSETQ in the germline V gene. The CDR3 nucleotides are TGCGCCAGCAGCTTGGGTCACGGTAATGAAAAACTGTTTTTT. Protein product: CASSLGHGNEKLFF.

V usage is TRBV7-9 and J usage is TRBJ1-4, with no clear D. V was cut by 8 bases and J by 5 bases, with 9 bases left in between. The germline CDR1 and CDR2 sequences are SEHNR and FQNEAQ (reference sequence). The CDR3 consists of 12 residues. The CDR3 DNA reads TGTGCCAGCGTCTCGGGGAATGAAAAACTGTTTTTT. Translation: CASVSGNEKLFF.

The J gene is TRBJ1-2, the V gene TRBV28, with a tentative D call TRBD1 (6 bases). V was pared by 6 bases and J by 6 bases, with 17 bases between. The CDR3 runs to 14 residues. The germline gives CDR1 MDHEN, CDR2 SYDVKM. The CDR3 bases are TGTGCCAGCAGCCTATCACAGGGCGGGCATGGCTACACCTTC. Its protein is CASSLSQGGHGYTF.

The chain has TRBV28 and TRBJ1-2; D not resolved. Between the trimmed V and J ends, which lost 6 bases and 5 bases, there was a span of 13 bases. Germline CDR1 and CDR2: MDHEN and SYDVKM. The CDR3 runs 13 residues. The CDR3 DNA is TGTGCCAGCAGAACCTCCGACACTTATGGCTACACCTTC. Residues: CASRTSDTYGYTF.

The V gene is TRBV7-2, the J gene TRBJ2-3; TRBD2 matches at 12 bases. V lost 3 bases, J lost 1 base, and 2 bases stayed unmatched. This CDR3 spans 16 amino acids. Germline lookup yields CDR1 SGHTA and CDR2 FQGNSA. CDR3 in amino acids: CASSLTSGRGTDTQYF. The CDR3 DNA reads as TGTGCCAGCAGCTTGACTAGCGGGAGAGGCACAGATACGCAGTATTTT.

The CDR3 region is CASSLAGRIGYTF. The CDR3 DNA reads TGTGCCAGCAGCTTAGCGGGGAGGATTGGCTACACCTTC. The gene calls are TRBV7-2 and TRBJ1-2; D not resolved. Trimming left V 0 bases short and J 7 bases short, with 9 bases between. This CDR3 has 13 amino acids. Looked up from germline, CDR1 is SGHTA and CDR2 is FQGNSA.

This chain joins TRBV7-9 and TRBJ1-5; a possible D gene is TRBD1 (6 bases). V dropped 2 bases and J dropped 0 bases, with 20 bases sitting between them. Germline V gene sequence: CDR1 SEHNR, CDR2 FQNEAQ (reference sequence). The CDR3 has 19 residues. As DNA, the CDR3 is TGTGCCAGCAGCTTATGGGTGGCAGGGGATGTCCCTAGCAATCAGCCCCAGCATTTT. Encoded protein: CASSLWVAGDVPSNQPQHF.